This TCR beta chain was found in a study of identical twins. In this sample, this clonotype turned up a few times. MiXCR was run by TCRdb on the 5' RACE reads, yielding one entry per CDR3 protein. This table holds about 530,000 distinct CDR3 sequences, approximately 20% found once. V shed 3 bases and J shed 7 bases, with 9 bases lying between them. The length of the CDR3 is 12 residues. Per germline, CDR1 SNHLY and CDR2 FYNNEI. Another study also made use of these data, one on yellow fever vaccine responses in identical twins.

The sequenced material came from CD4+ T cells sorted from blood. This sequence originates from a woman under 30 in good health. V is TRBV2 and J is TRBJ1-1; no definite D call. The CDR3 nucleotides are TGTGCCAGCAGTGAGCAGGTTTTTGAAGCTTTCTTT. Residues: CASSEQVFEAFF.